Listed below are T cell receptor beta chains from one sample, sequenced in a study of blood T cell repertoires in COVID-19. Sequencing used immunoSEQ multiplex PCR; TCRdb keeps in-frame clones, though not all of them. The sample includes about 160,000 clones, about nine tenths of them seen just once. Sequencing input: peripheral blood. Receptor source: a man aged 25 to 45 with COVID-19, enrolled during active disease. The CDR3 runs from the conserved cysteine through the conserved F or W. D genes are given only for firm matches. Clone size is shown for a subset of rows, as once, few, many or a class of expanded clone.

abundance	d_gene	v_gene	j_gene	CDR3nt	CDR3aa
once	TRBD1	TRBV5-8	TRBJ2-2	TGTGCCAGCAGCTTGGGACAGGGTTGGACCGGGGAGCTGTTTTTT	CASSLGQGWTGELFF
NA	NA	TRBV21-1	TRBJ2-7	TGTGCCAGCAGCTCCCTGGGGCGGGATAACTACGAGCAGTACTTC	CASSSLGRDNYEQYF
NA	NA	TRBV5-1	TRBJ2-5	TGCGCCAGCAGCCCTCCGGGACTTGACTTGGGAAAGACCCAGTACTTC	CASSPPGLDLGKTQYF
NA	NA	TRBV7-2	TRBJ2-5	TGTGCCAGCAGCCAACGCGACAGGCAAGAGACCCAGTACTTC	CASSQRDRQETQYF
NA	NA	TRBV6-6	TRBJ1-4	TGTGCCAGCAGTCCGCGGATGGGACAAGGAGGCCCTAATGAAAAACTGTTTTTT	CASSPRMGQGGPNEKLFF
NA	NA	TRBV9	TRBJ1-2	TGTGCCAGCAGCGTAGGAGGCGACCCTAACTATGGCTACACCTTC	CASSVGGDPNYGYTF
NA	NA	TRBV9	TRBJ2-6	TGTGCCAGCAGCGTGGTGGGGGCCAGCGCGGCTGGGGCCAACGTCCTGACTTTC	CASSVVGASAAGANVLTF
NA	TRBD2	TRBV12-5	TRBJ2-1	TGTGCTAGTGGAGCCGGGGGAGCGGGAGCCAATGAGCAGTTCTTC	CASGAGGAGANEQFF
NA	TRBD1	TRBV9	TRBJ1-4	TGTGCCAGCAGCCCCGGACAGGGTGGTGAAAAACTGTTTTTT	CASSPGQGGEKLFF
NA	NA	TRBV9	TRBJ2-1	TGTGCCAGCAGCGTTTGGAGTAAGCCAAACAATGAGCAGTTCTTC	CASSVWSKPNNEQFF
NA	NA	TRBV5-1	TRBJ2-7	TGCGCCAGCAGCTTGAGAGGTGACTACGAGCAGTACTTC	CASSLRGDYEQYF
NA	NA	TRBV18	TRBJ2-1	TGTGCCAGCTCACCACCGACTAGGGCGACCCATGAGCAGTTCTTC	CASSPPTRATHEQFF
NA	TRBD1	TRBV29-1	TRBJ1-1	TGCAGCGTTGTGGGTCCGGGACAGGGAGGCCCTGCTTTCTTT	CSVVGPGQGGPAFF
NA	NA	TRBV4-3	TRBJ2-1	TGCGCCAGCAGCCAAACATTCTACAATGAGCAGTTCTTC	CASSQTFYNEQFF
NA	TRBD1	TRBV7-9	TRBJ1-6	TGTGCCAGCAGCTTAGTAATGGGGACAGTCTATAATTCACCCCTCCACTTT	CASSLVMGTVYNSPLHF
NA	NA	TRBV27	TRBJ2-1	TGTGCCAGCAGTTTATCGGTGGGAGAGAGGTACAATGAGCAGTTCTTC	CASSLSVGERYNEQFF
NA	NA	TRBV27	TRBJ2-7	TGTGCCAGCAGTTTTAGGCAGGGGCGCGAGCAGTACTTC	CASSFRQGREQYF
NA	NA	TRBV7-2	TRBJ1-2	TGTGCCAGCAGCTCCGTTATGGGGGGCTATGGCTACACCTTC	CASSSVMGGYGYTF
NA	NA	TRBV19	TRBJ1-3	TGTGCCAGTCAACCCCTCCCCGGACAATCTGGAAACACCATATATTTT	CASQPLPGQSGNTIYF
NA	TRBD2	TRBV7-2	TRBJ2-7	TGTGCCAGCAGCTTAGTGGCGGGAGCCTACGAGCAGTACTTC	CASSLVAGAYEQYF
NA	TRBD1	TRBV18	TRBJ1-6	TGTGCCAGCTCTACACAGGGGGTAACCAATTCACCCCTCCACTTT	CASSTQGVTNSPLHF
NA	TRBD2	TRBV28	TRBJ2-1	TGTGCCAGCAGTTCGGGACTAGCGGGAGGCAATGAGCAGTTCTTC	CASSSGLAGGNEQFF
NA	NA	TRBV6-5	TRBJ2-1	TGTGCCAGCAGTGACTCCACTCCCGGGGGGCAGTTCTTC	CASSDSTPGGQFF
NA	TRBD1	TRBV30	TRBJ1-3	TGTGCCTGGAGCGTTCCTAGAGGGGGCGCGTCAGGAAACACCATATATTTT	CAWSVPRGGASGNTIYF
once	NA	TRBV7-2	TRBJ1-2	TGTGCCAGCAGCTTACTAGGGGTCGCAGGTGGCTACACCTTC	CASSLLGVAGGYTF
NA	TRBD2	TRBV5-6	TRBJ2-7	TGTGCCAGCAGCTTTCGGGGGGGCGCATCCTACGAGCAGTACTTC	CASSFRGGASYEQYF
NA	NA	TRBV9	TRBJ2-1	TGTGCCAGCAGCGTAGGGCAGGGTCCCTTCAATGAGCAGTTCTTC	CASSVGQGPFNEQFF
NA	TRBD1	TRBV7-2	TRBJ2-7	TGTGCCAGCAGCTTATTGGCCGGGACAGGGACCTCCTACGAGCAGTACTTC	CASSLLAGTGTSYEQYF
once	NA	TRBV4-3	TRBJ1-4	TGCGCCAGCAGCCAATTAACTACAGGCGCAACTAATGAAAAACTGTTTTTT	CASSQLTTGATNEKLFF
NA	NA	TRBV21-1	TRBJ2-1	TGTGCCAGCAGCAATCAAGACAGGGGAGGGAATGAGCAGTTCTTC	CASSNQDRGGNEQFF
NA	TRBD1	TRBV6-5	TRBJ1-2	TGTGCCAGCAGAAGGGACAGGGATTATTACTATGGCTACACCTTC	CASRRDRDYYYGYTF
NA	TRBD2	TRBV7-2	TRBJ2-7	TGTGCCAGCAGTCCGGGACTAGCTTCCTACGAGCAGTACTTC	CASSPGLASYEQYF
NA	NA	TRBV11-3	TRBJ2-2	TGTGCCAGCAGCTTAGATCGGAGCTATGGAGGAACCGGGGAGCTGTTTTTT	CASSLDRSYGGTGELFF
NA	TRBD1	TRBV18	TRBJ2-7	TGTGCCAGCTCCCCGGGACAGAGCTACGAGCAGTACTTC	CASSPGQSYEQYF
NA	NA	TRBV7-3	TRBJ1-3	TGTGCCAGCAGCTTCGCCCCGGGTGTGTCTGGAAACACCATATATTTT	CASSFAPGVSGNTIYF
once	NA	TRBV5-1	TRBJ2-2	TGCGCCAGCAGCTTGATGGCAGGGGCGAACACCGGGGAGCTGTTTTTT	CASSLMAGANTGELFF
NA	TRBD1	TRBV7-9	TRBJ1-5	TGTGCCAGCAGCTTAGGGACAGGCGCCTTCAATCAGCCCCAGCATTTT	CASSLGTGAFNQPQHF
NA	NA	TRBV7-9	TRBJ2-7	TGTGCCAGCAGTTTCCTACTAGGTGAGCAGTACTTC	CASSFLLGEQYF
NA	NA	TRBV7-9	TRBJ2-4	TGTGCCAGCAGCCTCGGACAGCTACTAGCCAAAAACATTCAGTACTTC	CASSLGQLLAKNIQYF
NA	NA	TRBV19	TRBJ2-6	TGTGCCAGTAGTATCCAGCCCCAGGGGGCGGGAGTCTCTGGGGCCAACGTCCTGACTTTC	CASSIQPQGAGVSGANVLTF